This entry lists 29 T cell receptor beta chains sequenced from one sample in a study of cytomegalovirus exposure and HLA in healthy donors. Amplification used 60 Vbeta primers and 13 Jbeta primers. Sequenced by immunoSEQ multiplex PCR; TCRdb stores in-frame clones only, minus some. The sample includes about 140,000 clones, about 84% of them seen just once. What was sequenced was PBMCs. The source is a man aged 45-65 years in good health and CMV-seronegative.

V and J are TRBV29-1 and TRBJ1-1; unclear D gene. Trimming took 4 bases from V and 3 from J, leaving 12 bases between them. CDR3 length: 13 amino acids. Germline V lookup: CDR1 SQVTM, CDR2 ANQGSEA. The CDR3 reads CSVGIARDTEAFF. The CDR3 bases are TGCAGCGTTGGGATCGCTCGGGACACTGAAGCTTTCTTT.

This chain joins TRBV2 and TRBJ1-5, with D perhaps TRBD1 (5 bases). The CDR3 loop spans 14 amino acids. Germline loops: CDR1 SNHLY, CDR2 FYNNEI. V was cut by 5 bases and J by 2 bases, with 10 bases left in between. The CDR3: CASSQSRGNQPQHF. The CDR3 DNA sequence: TGTGCCAGCAGTCAGAGCAGGGGCAATCAGCCCCAGCATTTT. The full variable domain, its missing parts supplied by reference TRBV2 and TRBJ1-5, is EPEVTQTPSHQVTQMGQEVILRCVPISNHLYFYWYRQILGQKVEFLVSFYNNEISEKSEIFDDQFSVERPDGSNFTLKIRSTKLEDSAMYFCASSQSRGNQPQHFGDGTRLSIL.

This chain joins TRBV5-1 and TRBJ1-2; the match to TRBD1 covers 7 bases. Germline values: CDR1 SGHRS, CDR2 YFSETQ. The trim removed 0 bases at V and 6 bases at J, leaving 2 bases unmatched. This CDR3 comprises 13 residues. The CDR3 spells CASSLEGQDGYTF. Here the CDR3 DNA reads TGCGCCAGCAGCTTGGAAGGACAGGATGGCTACACCTTC.

CDR3 nucleotide sequence: TGTGCCAGCAGCCACCCCAGGGAGGGGCTAGACTATGGCTACACCTTC. This translates into CASSHPREGLDYGYTF. This rearrangement joins TRBV7-9 to TRBJ1-2, with D maybe TRBD1 (5 bases). Trimming cost V 5 bases and J 3 bases, with 19 bases left between them. Germline values: CDR1 SEHNR, CDR2 FQNEAQ (reference sequence). This CDR3 spans 16 amino acids.

This clone has a single count. Because the CDR3's place on the DNA is in doubt, the DNA is left out and the CDR3 is given as listed by TCRdb. This chain connects TRBV30 to TRBJ1-6; no check of the table's D call, TRBD1, against the DNA was made. CDR1 is GTSNPN, CDR2 SVGIG, per germline (reference sequence). Both ends counted, the CDR3 spans 15 residues. The CDR3 here is CAWTSWAGGIGRVHF.

This sequence joins TRBV2 and TRBJ2-7; TRBD2 aligns across 9 bases. Germline V lookup: CDR1 SNHLY, CDR2 FYNNEI. J gave up 0 bases and V 7 bases, and 7 bases lay outside the gene matches. This CDR3 region has 15 residues. The CDR3 sequence is CASKTTSGYSYEQYF. The CDR3 region has the DNA TGTGCCAGCAAAACGACTAGCGGCTACTCCTACGAGCAGTACTTC. The full variable domain, in which reference TRBV2 and TRBJ2-7 provide the parts outside the CDR3, is EPEVTQTPSHQVTQMGQEVILRCVPISNHLYFYWYRQILGQKVEFLVSFYNNEISEKSEIFDDQFSVERPDGSNFTLKIRSTKLEDSAMYFCASKTTSGYSYEQYFGPGTRLTVT.

The chain links TRBV6-5 to TRBJ2-3; 10 nucleotides match TRBD2. This CDR3 has 15 residues. Germline CDR1 and CDR2: MNHEY and SVGAGI. The V gene end was trimmed by 5 bases and the J gene end by 1 base; junction bases not matched to a gene: 3. CDR3 sequence (DNA): TGTGCCAGCAGTGCTAGCGGGAGCGGCACAGATACGCAGTATTTT. It specifies CASSASGSGTDTQYF.

The rearrangement links TRBV28 to TRBJ1-1; 9 nucleotides match TRBD1. The V segment lost 5 bases and the J segment 11 bases; nucleotides outside the gene matches: 6. The CDR3 runs 12 residues. Per germline, CDR1 MDHEN and CDR2 SYDVKM. CDR3 residues: CASSGHRGHAFF. DNA for the CDR3: TGTGCCAGCAGTGGTCACAGGGGGCATGCTTTCTTT.

The gene calls are TRBV30 and TRBJ1-1; no definite D call. Germline V gives CDR1 GTSNPN, CDR2 SVGIG (reference sequence). Trimming removed 2 bases from V and 5 bases from J, with 12 bases in between. The CDR3 loop spans 13 amino acids. CDR3: CAWSRQSRTEAFF. The DNA for the CDR3 is TGTGCCTGGAGTCGCCAGTCCAGGACTGAAGCTTTCTTT.

In its sample, this clone was seen a few times. The chain combines TRBV19 with TRBJ1-5; no clear D gene. Per the germline V gene, CDR1 is LNHDA and CDR2 is SQIVND (reference sequence). The CDR3 is made up of 15 amino acids. V lost 6 bases, J lost 7 bases, and 19 bases lay in between. Written as DNA, the CDR3 is TGTGCCAGTAGATGGGAGACGTCCCCAGAACAGCCCCAGCATTTT. Its translation: CASRWETSPEQPQHF. The variable domain in full, with the rest retrieved from reference TRBV19 and TRBJ1-5, is DGGITQSPKYLFRKEGQNVTLSCEQNLNHDAMYWYRQDPGQGLRLIYYSQIVNDFQKGDIAEGYSVSREKKESFPLTVTSAQKNPTAFYLCASRWETSPEQPQHFGDGTRLSIL.

This clone appeared a single time. Additional DNA sequences in this sample encode the identical CDR3. The chain is built from TRBV5-6 and TRBJ2-5, with D possibly matching TRBD2 (6 bases). Per germline, CDR1 SGHDT and CDR2 YYEEEE. The CDR3 contains 14 residues. Trimming cost V 2 bases and J 4 bases, with 12 bases left between them. CDR3 in DNA: TGTGCCAGCAGCTTAGGAGGGTACGGAGAGACCCAGTACTTC. It specifies CASSLGGYGETQYF.

V and J are TRBV28 and TRBJ2-7, with 8 bases lining up with TRBD1. V lost 3 bases, J lost 1 base, and 5 bases stayed unmatched. Germline V CDR1 and CDR2: MDHEN, SYDVKM. The CDR3 covers 15 residues. CDR3 loop: CASSFMTGASYEQYF. The DNA for the CDR3 is TGTGCCAGCAGTTTCATGACAGGGGCGTCCTACGAGCAGTACTTC.

The chain employs TRBV6-5 and TRBJ1-2; D may be TRBD1 (6 bases). This CDR3 has 15 amino acids. Germline V gene sequence: CDR1 MNHEY, CDR2 SVGAGI. V lost 5 bases and J 2 bases, leaving 15 bases between the germline ends. CDR3: CASSRGQLENYGYTF. CDR3 in DNA: TGTGCCAGCAGTCGCGGACAGCTGGAAAACTATGGCTACACCTTC.

The CDR3 sequence: CASSLGHTDTQYF. CDR3 in DNA: TGTGCCAGCAGTTTAGGGCACACAGATACGCAGTATTTT. The V call is TRBV28, the J call TRBJ2-3; D is unclear. Between the trimmed V and J ends, which lost 2 bases and 2 bases, there was a span of 5 bases. The CDR3 loop spans 13 amino acids. Germline V lookup: CDR1 MDHEN, CDR2 SYDVKM.

The V and J genes are TRBV4-1 and TRBJ1-1; 8 bases fit TRBD1. The V and J ends lost 1 base and 3 bases, in that order; junction bases with no gene match: 1. The CDR3 spans 14 residues. The germline CDR1 and CDR2 sequences are MGHRA and YSYEKL. The CDR3 region has the DNA TGCGCCAGCAGCCAAGCGACAGGGGACACTGAAGCTTTCTTT. The encoded protein is CASSQATGDTEAFF.

This clone was seen a single time. The rearrangement links TRBV5-6 to TRBJ1-1; the match to TRBD1 covers 7 bases. The germline V gene has CDR1 SGHDT and CDR2 YYEEEE. V was clipped by 2 bases and J by 3 bases; unmatched bases: 13. The CDR3 consists of 17 residues. CDR3 amino acids: CASSLGGGERWDTEAFF. CDR3 sequence (DNA): TGTGCCAGCAGCTTAGGAGGGGGCGAACGTTGGGACACTGAAGCTTTCTTT.

This clone has just one count. This rearrangement joins TRBV6-1 to TRBJ2-1; D perhaps matches TRBD1 (6 bases). CDR1 MNHNS and CDR2 SASEGT come from the germline V gene. Trimming left V 2 bases short and J 9 bases short, with 11 bases between. The CDR3 runs to 13 residues. The CDR3 DNA sequence: TGTGCCAGCAGTGAAACGGGACAATTTGAGCAGTTCTTC. Translation: CASSETGQFEQFF.

This chain uses TRBV12-5 with TRBJ1-3, with 9 bases identical to TRBD1. Per the germline V gene, CDR1 is LGHNT and CDR2 is FRNRAP. J was trimmed by 7 bases and V by 5 bases; bases with no gene match: 6. The CDR3 has 14 residues. The CDR3 nucleotides are TGTGCTAGTGGTCCGACAGGGGGATCTAACACCATATATTTT. This gives the protein CASGPTGGSNTIYF.

The chain links TRBV7-9 to TRBJ2-1, with TRBD2 as a possible D gene (6 bases). This CDR3 has 15 residues. Germline V gene lookup returns CDR1 SEHNR and CDR2 FQNEAQ (reference sequence). The V and J ends lost 7 bases and 4 bases respectively, with 17 bases between them. CDR3 sequence: CASTRTGAMYNEQFF. The CDR3 DNA reads as TGTGCCAGCACCCGGACGGGAGCGATGTACAATGAGCAGTTCTTC.

The chain recombines TRBV11-2 with TRBJ2-7; TRBD1 aligns across 7 bases. This CDR3 has 15 amino acids. Per germline, CDR1 SGHAT and CDR2 FQNNGV. Germline trimming cut 1 base from V and 6 bases from J; bases unmatched to any gene: 9. This CDR3 reads CASSLAPAGGTEQYF. The CDR3, as DNA: TGTGCCAGCAGCTTAGCTCCCGCAGGGGGTACCGAGCAGTACTTC.

This chain joins TRBV5-1 and TRBJ2-1; TRBD2 matches 9 bases. CDR1 is SGHRS and CDR2 is YFSETQ in the germline V gene. The CDR3 consists of 15 residues. J was trimmed by 5 bases and V by 0 bases; bases with no gene match: 3. CDR3 region: CASSLGAGGNNEQFF. The CDR3 region has the DNA TGCGCCAGCAGCTTGGGCGCGGGAGGGAACAATGAGCAGTTCTTC.

This chain connects TRBV19 to TRBJ1-6; TRBD1 might be the D (6 bases). The CDR3 contains 15 residues. V lost 11 bases, J lost 5 bases, and 19 bases lay in between. Germline loops: CDR1 LNHDA, CDR2 SQIVND (reference sequence). CDR3: CASCARGRDNSPLHF. CDR3 DNA: TGTGCCTCGTGTGCGCGGGGGCGGGATAATTCACCCCTCCACTTT.

The genes are TRBV28 and TRBJ2-1, with 9 bases identical to TRBD2. V dropped 1 base and J dropped 7; count of bases not matched to a gene: 8. The CDR3 extends over 16 amino acids. Germline V lookup: CDR1 MDHEN, CDR2 SYDVKM. Written as DNA, the CDR3 is TGTGCCAGCAGTTTATTCTCGCGGGGGGGCAAGAATGAGCAGTTCTTC. Translating gives CASSLFSRGGKNEQFF.

This clone was found once. The rearrangement uses TRBV10-3 and TRBJ2-1, with 8 positions matching TRBD2. From germline, CDR1 is ENHRY and CDR2 SYGVKD. Germline trimming cut 0 bases from V and 6 bases from J; bases unmatched to any gene: 7. The CDR3 runs to 16 residues. DNA for the CDR3: TGTGCCATCAGTGAGTCGACGGGAGGGCCTCCCAATGAGCAGTTCTTC. Translated: CAISESTGGPPNEQFF.

The gene calls are TRBV9 and TRBJ2-3, with 9 bases matching TRBD1. CDR1 and CDR2 from the germline V gene are SGDLS and YYNGEE. This CDR3 region has 16 residues. With 4 bases clipped from V and 6 bases from J, the junction kept 12 bases outside the gene matches. This CDR3 reads CASSPRTGAEGDTQYF. DNA of the CDR3: TGTGCCAGCAGCCCCCGGACAGGGGCTGAAGGGGATACGCAGTATTTT.

The V call is TRBV5-6, the J call TRBJ1-1, with a weak D call TRBD1 (5 bases). Germline CDR1 SGHDT, CDR2 YYEEEE. This CDR3 contains 18 residues. V gave up 4 bases and J gave up 4 bases, with 26 bases separating them. The CDR3, as DNA: TGTGCCAGCAGCATCGGCCTTGATGGAGGGGAGATCGTCACTGAAGCTTTCTTT. The encoded protein is CASSIGLDGGEIVTEAFF.

This rearrangement joins TRBV19 to TRBJ2-2; 11 bases are a match to TRBD1. This CDR3 comprises 16 residues. Germline trimming cut 7 bases from V and 5 bases from J; bases unmatched to any gene: 9. In germline, CDR1 is LNHDA, CDR2 SQIVND (reference sequence). The CDR3 DNA is TGTGCCAGTACCTACGGACAGGGGGCGCAGACCGGGGAGCTGTTTTTT. Amino acid sequence: CASTYGQGAQTGELFF.

This chain connects TRBV7-2 to TRBJ2-7; a possible D gene is TRBD1 (7 bases). Looked up from germline, CDR1 is SGHTA and CDR2 is FQGNSA. The germline V and J ends were trimmed by 4 bases and 1 base, with 20 bases remaining between them. CDR3 length: 17 residues. This chain's CDR3 is CASSSTGDSWSSYEQYF. DNA of the CDR3: TGTGCCAGCAGCTCCACGGGGGACAGTTGGTCGTCCTACGAGCAGTACTTC.

The CDR3 nucleotides are TGTGCCAGCAGCTGGGGGCAGGGCCGGAGCAATCAGCCCCAGCATTTT. This translates into CASSWGQGRSNQPQHF. V usage is TRBV5-6 and J usage is TRBJ1-5, with a possible D match to TRBD1 (6 bases). Looked up from germline, CDR1 is SGHDT and CDR2 is YYEEEE. The CDR3 sequence is 16 residues long. Between the trimmed V and J ends, which lost 3 bases and 1 base, there was a span of 14 bases.